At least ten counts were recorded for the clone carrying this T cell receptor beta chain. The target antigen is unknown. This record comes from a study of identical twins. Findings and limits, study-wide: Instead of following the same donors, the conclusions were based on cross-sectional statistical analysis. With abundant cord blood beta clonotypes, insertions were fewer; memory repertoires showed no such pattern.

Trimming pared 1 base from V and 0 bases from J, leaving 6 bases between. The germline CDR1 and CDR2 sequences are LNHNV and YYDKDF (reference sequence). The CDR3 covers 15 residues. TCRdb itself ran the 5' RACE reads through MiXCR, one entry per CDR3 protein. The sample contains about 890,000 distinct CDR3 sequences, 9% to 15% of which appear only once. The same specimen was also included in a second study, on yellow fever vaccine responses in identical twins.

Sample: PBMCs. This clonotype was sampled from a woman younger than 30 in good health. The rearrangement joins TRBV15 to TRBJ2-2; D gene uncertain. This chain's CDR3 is CATSRGLTNTGELFF. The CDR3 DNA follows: TGTGCCACCAGCAGAGGCCTTACGAACACCGGGGAGCTGTTTTTT.